These 16 T cell receptor beta chains were sequenced from one sample in a study of cytomegalovirus exposure and HLA in healthy donors (dated by TCRdb to 2015 to 2018). The method was the immunoSEQ multiplex PCR assay. A mixture of 60 forward primers for TCR Vbeta segments and 13 reverse primers for TCR Jbeta segments was used in the multiplex PCR. The clones in this table, taken by TCRdb from immuneACCESS, are in-frame only. Not every clone is retained; where verified, under half of the shortfall comes from an unresolved V gene, and the cause of the rest is unknown. This sample's table carries approximately 150,000 clones. Together, the top ten hold about 1.6% of the sample. The sample consisted of PBMCs. These receptors were collected from a middle-aged woman in good health and CMV-seronegative.

The J gene is TRBJ2-2, the V gene TRBV5-1; 8 bases agree with TRBD1. CDR1 is SGHRS, CDR2 YFSETQ, per germline. The ends lost 1 base at V and 6 bases at J; junction bases unmatched: 5. The CDR3 has 15 amino acids. The CDR3 coding sequence is TGCGCCAGCAGCTTGTCGACAGGGGATGCCGGGGAGCTGTTTTTT. Its translation is CASSLSTGDAGELFF.

The chain employs TRBV2 and TRBJ2-2; tentatively, D is TRBD2 (6 bases). The V gene lost 8 bases and the J gene lost 0 bases, with 16 bases spanning the gap. Germline V lookup: CDR1 SNHLY, CDR2 FYNNEI. The CDR3 length is 16 residues. CDR3 residues: CASREQGLSNTGELFF. In DNA, the CDR3 is TGTGCCAGCCGGGAGCAAGGACTTTCGAACACCGGGGAGCTGTTTTTT. Variable domain in full (rest from reference TRBV2 and TRBJ2-2): EPEVTQTPSHQVTQMGQEVILRCVPISNHLYFYWYRQILGQKVEFLVSFYNNEISEKSEIFDDQFSVERPDGSNFTLKIRSTKLEDSAMYFCASREQGLSNTGELFFGEGSRLTVL.

The J gene is TRBJ1-1, the V gene TRBV5-5; a weak D match, TRBD1 (5 bases). The V gene lost 0 bases and the J gene lost 2 bases, with 8 bases spanning the gap. Germline assignment: CDR1 SGHKS and CDR2 YYEKEE (reference sequence). The CDR3 contains 14 residues. CDR3 region: CASSLGQFNTEAFF. In DNA, the CDR3 is TGTGCCAGCAGCTTGGGACAGTTTAACACTGAAGCTTTCTTT. The full variable domain, rest sourced from reference TRBV5-5 and TRBJ1-1, is DAGVTQSPTHLIKTRGQQVTLRCSPISGHKSVSWYQQVLGQGPQFIFQYYEKEERGRGNFPDRFSARQFPNYSSELNVNALLLGDSALYLCASSLGQFNTEAFFGQGTRLTVV.

The genes are TRBV6-6 and TRBJ1-2, with D unclear. Germline CDR1 is MNHNY and CDR2 is SVGAGI (reference sequence). Deletions cut 6 bases from V and 7 bases from J, with 15 bases between. CDR3 size: 13 residues. The DNA for the CDR3 is TGTGCCAGCAGCTATGCATCACCCCCTGGCTACACCTTC. Amino acids: CASSYASPPGYTF.

This rearrangement joins TRBV18 to TRBJ1-3; TRBD1 is a possible D gene (5 bases). Trimming cost V 3 bases and J 4 bases, with 16 bases left between them. This CDR3 comprises 16 residues. Germline CDR1 is KGHSH and CDR2 is LQKENI. The CDR3 DNA sequence: TGTGCCAGCTCACCCCTACTGAGAAGGGGCGGAAACACCATATATTTT. It codes for CASSPLLRRGGNTIYF. The full variable domain, rest sourced from reference TRBV18 and TRBJ1-3, is NAGVMQNPRHLVRRRGQEARLRCSPMKGHSHVYWYRQLPEEGLKFMVYLQKENIIDESGMPKERFSAEFPKEGPSILRIQQVVRGDSAAYFCASSPLLRRGGNTIYFGEGSWLTVV.

The chain couples TRBV28 to TRBJ1-2; 10 bases match TRBD1. The CDR3 is 15 residues long. J gave up 8 bases and V 5 bases, and 11 bases lay outside the gene matches. Germline lookup yields CDR1 MDHEN and CDR2 SYDVKM. The CDR3 nucleotides read TGTGCCAGCAGTCTGACCCCCGGGACAGGGGACGGCTACACCTTC. Encoded protein: CASSLTPGTGDGYTF.

This chain links TRBV9 with TRBJ1-6; no clear D gene. V dropped 3 bases and J dropped 7 bases, with 8 bases sitting between them. Germline CDR1 and CDR2: SGDLS and YYNGEE. This CDR3 has 13 residues. Here the CDR3 reads CASSGEGNSPLHF. Written as DNA, the CDR3 is TGTGCCAGCAGCGGCGAGGGAAATTCACCCCTCCACTTT. Complete variable domain (other parts from reference TRBV9 and TRBJ1-6): DSGVTQTPKHLITATGQRVTLRCSPRSGDLSVYWYQQSLDQGLQFLIQYYNGEERAKGNILERFSAQQFPDLHSELNLSSLELGDSALYFCASSGEGNSPLHFGNGTRLTVT.

This chain uses TRBV5-5 with TRBJ1-1; TRBD1 matches at 9 bases. CDR3 length: 15 residues. Per germline, CDR1 SGHKS and CDR2 YYEKEE (reference sequence). V shed 4 bases and J 1 base; nucleotides not matched to a gene: 5. The DNA for the CDR3 is TGTGCCAGCAGCGGACAGGGGTGGGGGAACACTGAAGCTTTCTTT. Its translation is CASSGQGWGNTEAFF.

The V call is TRBV5-4, the J call TRBJ2-2; D unclear. The CDR3 totals 14 residues. The V gene's germline CDR1 is SGHNT and CDR2 YYREEE (reference sequence). V gave up 5 bases and J gave up 5 bases, with 13 bases separating them. The DNA for the CDR3 is TGTGCCAGCAGATCCGCAATGCAGACCGGGGAGCTGTTTTTT. Residues: CASRSAMQTGELFF. The full variable domain, in which reference TRBV5-4 and TRBJ2-2 provide the parts outside the CDR3, is ETGVTQSPTHLIKTRGQQVTLRCSSQSGHNTVSWYQQALGQGPQFIFQYYREEENGRGNFPPRFSGLQFPNYSSELNVNALELDDSALYLCASRSAMQTGELFFGEGSRLTVL.

In nucleotides, the CDR3 is TGCGCCAGCAGCTTTGGGACTAGCGGGATCAATGAGCAGTTCTTC. The encoded protein is CASSFGTSGINEQFF. The chain has TRBV5-1 and TRBJ2-1; 13 bases agree with TRBD2. Germline V gene sequence: CDR1 SGHRS, CDR2 YFSETQ. CDR3 length equals 15 residues. V trimming: 2 bases; J trimming: 6 bases; junction bases outside the gene matches: 2. Full variable domain (rest looked up from reference TRBV5-1 and TRBJ2-1): KAGVTQTPRYLIKTRGQQVTLSCSPISGHRSVSWYQQTPGQGLQFLFEYFSETQRNKGNFPGRFSGRQFSNSRSEMNVSTLELGDSALYLCASSFGTSGINEQFFGPGTRLTVL.

V and J are TRBV19 and TRBJ1-5; the match to TRBD1 covers 11 bases. Unmatched junction bases numbered 8, after V lost 3 bases and J lost 4 bases. The germline V gene has CDR1 LNHDA and CDR2 SQIVND (reference sequence). The CDR3 totals 17 residues. The DNA for the CDR3 is TGTGCCAGTAGTATGCGTGGACAGGGGGCGGGTAATCAGCCCCAGCATTTT. It specifies CASSMRGQGAGNQPQHF. The variable domain in full, completed from reference TRBV19 and TRBJ1-5, reads DGGITQSPKYLFRKEGQNVTLSCEQNLNHDAMYWYRQDPGQGLRLIYYSQIVNDFQKGDIAEGYSVSREKKESFPLTVTSAQKNPTAFYLCASSMRGQGAGNQPQHFGDGTRLSIL.

This chain connects TRBV5-6 to TRBJ1-1; D is uncertain. This CDR3 comprises 15 residues. In germline, CDR1 is SGHDT, CDR2 YYEEEE. Trimming stripped 0 bases from V and 6 bases from J, with 15 bases between. The CDR3 sequence is CASSLEGFKGAEAFF. CDR3 DNA sequence: TGTGCCAGCAGCTTGGAAGGCTTCAAGGGAGCTGAAGCTTTCTTT. The whole variable domain, filled in from reference TRBV5-6 and TRBJ1-1, reads DAGVTQSPTHLIKTRGQQVTLRCSPKSGHDTVSWYQQALGQGPQFIFQYYEEEERQRGNFPDRFSGHQFPNYSSELNVNALLLGDSALYLCASSLEGFKGAEAFFGQGTRLTVV.

The chain is built from TRBV19 and TRBJ1-1, with D possibly TRBD1 on 6 matching bases. The CDR3 length is 15 residues. Per the germline V gene, CDR1 is LNHDA and CDR2 is SQIVND (reference sequence). Trimming removed 6 bases from V and 0 bases from J, with 14 bases in between. This CDR3 is CASRHSGQLNTEAFF. DNA for the CDR3: TGTGCCAGTAGGCATTCGGGACAACTGAACACTGAAGCTTTCTTT.

The chain couples TRBV11-2 to TRBJ2-2; no clear D gene. The germline V and J ends were trimmed by 1 base and 5 bases, with 14 bases remaining between them. Germline values: CDR1 SGHAT, CDR2 FQNNGV. The CDR3 sequence is 16 residues long. The chain's CDR3 is CASSLGRRELTGELFF. The CDR3 DNA sequence: TGTGCCAGCAGCTTAGGACGGAGAGAGTTAACCGGGGAGCTGTTTTTT.

The chain recombines TRBV12-5 with TRBJ1-1, with D maybe TRBD1 (5 bases). Germline CDR1 is LGHNT and CDR2 is FRNRAP. V was shortened by 6 bases and J by 7 bases, with 12 bases between the two germline ends. This CDR3 has 12 residues. CDR3 nucleotides: TGTGCTAGTGGCAAAGGGGACTTTGAAGCTTTCTTT. It specifies CASGKGDFEAFF.

V usage is TRBV10-3 and J usage is TRBJ1-4; TRBD1 agrees at 8 bases. The CDR3 loop spans 15 amino acids. The V and J ends lost 3 bases and 5 bases, in that order; junction bases with no gene match: 5. Germline values: CDR1 ENHRY, CDR2 SYGVKD. The CDR3 DNA follows: TGTGCCATCAGTGAAAGGACAGGGTTAAATGAAAAACTGTTTTTT. This translates into CAISERTGLNEKLFF.